The clone carrying this TCR beta chain was seen ten or more times. Antigen unknown. This sample was taken from a study of T cell repertoires in cytomegalovirus infection. Study summary: Evidence of both CMV infection and a matching HLA type came from public TCR beta signatures. Study results and caveats: What dominated the ex vivo response were HLA-C-restricted CMV-specific TCR beta clonotypes.

Via MiXCR, TCRdb re-called the reads, giving one row per CDR3 protein. This table has hundreds of thousands of distinct CDR3 sequences, approximately 24% appearing once. Material for sequencing was CD8+ T cells from PBMCs. This clonotype originated in a human donor in good health (CMV status not recorded). Some clones in this sample may be carry-over from other donors' samples.

In DNA form, the CDR3 reads TGCGCCAGCAGCCAAGAATACAATTCCTACGAGCAGTACTTC. As protein: CASSQEYNSYEQYF. This sequence joins TRBV4-1 and TRBJ2-7; D is undetermined. The CDR3 is 14 amino acids. Germline assignment: CDR1 MGHRA and CDR2 YSYEKL. V was clipped by 0 bases and J by 1 base, with 7 bases between them.